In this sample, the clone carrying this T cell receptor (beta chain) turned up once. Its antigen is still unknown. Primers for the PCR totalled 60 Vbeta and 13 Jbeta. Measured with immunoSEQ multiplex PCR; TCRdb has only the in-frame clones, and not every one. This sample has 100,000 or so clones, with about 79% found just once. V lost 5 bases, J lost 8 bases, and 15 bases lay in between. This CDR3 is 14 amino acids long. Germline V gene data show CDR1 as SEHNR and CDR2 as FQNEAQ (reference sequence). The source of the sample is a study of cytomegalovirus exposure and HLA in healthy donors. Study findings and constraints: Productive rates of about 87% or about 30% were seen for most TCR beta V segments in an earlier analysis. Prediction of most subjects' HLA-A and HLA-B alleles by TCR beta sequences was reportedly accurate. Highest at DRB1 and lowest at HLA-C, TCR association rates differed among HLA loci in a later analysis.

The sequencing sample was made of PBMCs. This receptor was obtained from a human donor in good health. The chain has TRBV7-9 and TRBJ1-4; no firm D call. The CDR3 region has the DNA TGTGCCAGCAGCCCGAGGGCGACGGACGAAAAACTGTTTTTT. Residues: CASSPRATDEKLFF.